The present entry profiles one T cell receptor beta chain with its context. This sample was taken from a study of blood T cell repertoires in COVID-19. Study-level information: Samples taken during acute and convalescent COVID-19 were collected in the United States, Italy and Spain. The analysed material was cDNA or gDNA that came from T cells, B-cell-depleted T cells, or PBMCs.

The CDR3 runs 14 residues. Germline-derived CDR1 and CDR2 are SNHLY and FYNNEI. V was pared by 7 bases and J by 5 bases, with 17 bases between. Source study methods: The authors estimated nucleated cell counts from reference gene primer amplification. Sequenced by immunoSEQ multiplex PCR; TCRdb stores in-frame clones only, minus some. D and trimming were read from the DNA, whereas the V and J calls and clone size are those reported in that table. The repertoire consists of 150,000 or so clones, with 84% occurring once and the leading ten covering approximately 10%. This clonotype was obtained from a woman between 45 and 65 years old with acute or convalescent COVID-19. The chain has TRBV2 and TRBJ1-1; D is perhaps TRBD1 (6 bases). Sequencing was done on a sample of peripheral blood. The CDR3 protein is CASKGVRGVTEAFF. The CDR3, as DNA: TGTGCCAGCAAGGGGGTCAGGGGTGTTACTGAAGCTTTCTTT.